The 32 T cell receptor beta chains below come from one sample, sequenced in a study of OX40 agonist ivuxolimab in advanced cancers. Libraries were prepared through the immunoSEQ multiplex PCR assay. TCRdb's version of the immuneACCESS table is confined to in-frame rearrangements and falls short of the full clone set. An unresolved V gene accounts for under half of the shortfall where checked; the remainder is of unknown origin. This sample lists approximately 82,000 clones; about 91% were detected once. The ten top clones hold 0.65% to 0.95% of the sample. The sample was CD4+ or CD8+ T cells sorted from blood, taken in a trial of the OX40 agonist ivuxolimab. Receptors were obtained from an adult with an advanced solid tumor such as melanoma, head and neck, liver or kidney cancer.

V is TRBV19 and J is TRBJ2-7; 11 nucleotides agree with TRBD2. This CDR3 region has 15 residues. Per germline, CDR1 LNHDA and CDR2 SQIVND (reference sequence). V lost 6 bases, J lost 0 bases, and 4 bases stayed unmatched. The CDR3 loop is CASSQLAGDSYEQYF. The CDR3, as DNA: TGTGCCAGTAGCCAACTAGCGGGGGACTCCTACGAGCAGTACTTC.

This rearrangement joins TRBV7-6 to TRBJ2-1; tentative D call: TRBD2 (6 bases). This CDR3 is built from 13 residues. Between the trimmed V and J ends, which lost 6 bases and 4 bases, there was a span of 10 bases. Germline-derived CDR1 and CDR2 are SGHVS and FNYEAQ. In DNA, the CDR3 is TGTGCCAGCAGGCCGAGCGGGTACAATGAGCAGTTCTTC. This encodes CASRPSGYNEQFF.

The chain couples TRBV5-1 to TRBJ2-1, with 11 bases lining up with TRBD1. The CDR3 is 15 amino acids. CDR1 SGHRS and CDR2 YFSETQ come from the germline V gene. Trimming cost V 5 bases and J 4 bases; bases outside gene matches: 5. The CDR3 bases are TGCGCCAGCAGTTTAGGACAGGGGGCATACAATGAGCAGTTCTTC. Amino acid sequence: CASSLGQGAYNEQFF.

This clone has only one observation. The gene calls are TRBV5-6 and TRBJ1-3, with 9 bases aligning to TRBD1. The V and J ends lost 4 bases and 3 bases, in that order; junction bases with no gene match: 8. The CDR3 covers 16 residues. Germline assignment: CDR1 SGHDT and CDR2 YYEEEE. The CDR3 DNA is TGTGCCAGCAGCGAGTTGGGACAGGGTGATGGAAACACCATATATTTT. Translating it yields CASSELGQGDGNTIYF.

In its sample, this clone was seen a few times. The gene calls are TRBV2 and TRBJ2-7; 10 nucleotides agree with TRBD2. Germline V gives CDR1 SNHLY, CDR2 FYNNEI. V trimming: 8 bases; J trimming: 7 bases; junction bases outside the gene matches: 11. The CDR3 sequence is 14 residues long. CDR3 nucleotide sequence: TGTGCCAGCGGAAGGGCCACTAGCGGGATTGAGCAGTACTTC. Residues: CASGRATSGIEQYF.

This clone was found a few times. The V and J genes are TRBV19 and TRBJ2-1, with 9 bases fitting TRBD2. With 8 bases clipped from V and 7 bases from J, the junction kept 9 bases outside the gene matches. The CDR3 sequence is 14 residues long. Looked up from germline, CDR1 is LNHDA and CDR2 is SQIVND (reference sequence). The CDR3 DNA follows: TGTGCCAGTCGTCGGCGGGAGGGGGGTAATGAGCAGTTCTTC. Translated: CASRRREGGNEQFF.

The chain carries TRBV12-2 and TRBJ2-2; the table's TRBD2 call for D was not verified on the DNA. TRBV12-2 constitutes a pseudogene. The CDR3 sequence is 18 residues long. CDR3 residues: CASRLAQGGTSNTGELFF. The CDR3 bases are TGTGCAAGTCGCTTAGCGCAGGGTGGGACTAGTAACACCGGGGAGCTGTTTTTT.

CDR3 sequence: CASSNQGARNEQFF. The CDR3 DNA reads as TGTGCCAGTAGTAACCAGGGGGCGCGGAATGAGCAGTTCTTC. This chain joins TRBV19 and TRBJ2-1, with 8 bases matching TRBD1. This CDR3 contains 14 residues. V shed 4 bases and J 7 bases; nucleotides not matched to a gene: 6. Germline lookup yields CDR1 LNHDA and CDR2 SQIVND (reference sequence).

The J gene is TRBJ1-6, the V gene TRBV27, with D uncertain. V lost 4 bases to trimming and J lost 0 bases, with 7 bases between them. Germline V gives CDR1 MNHEY, CDR2 SMNVEV (reference sequence). CDR3 length equals 15 residues. CDR3 coding DNA: TGTGCCAGCAGTTCCATCACCTCCTATAATTCACCCCTCCACTTT. Translating gives CASSSITSYNSPLHF.

The chain is built from TRBV6-5 and TRBJ2-1; 10 positions agree with TRBD2. This CDR3 is built from 15 residues. The ends lost 7 bases at V and 4 bases at J; junction bases unmatched: 7. Germline values: CDR1 MNHEY, CDR2 SVGAGI. Here the CDR3 reads CASTYWTSGYNEQFF. For the CDR3, the DNA is TGTGCCAGCACCTATTGGACTAGCGGTTACAATGAGCAGTTCTTC.

This chain joins TRBV25-1 and TRBJ2-2, with 12 positions matching TRBD2. This CDR3 has 17 amino acids. In germline, CDR1 is MGHDK, CDR2 SYGVNS. After removal of 4 bases from V and 4 bases from J, the junction contained 7 bases not matched to a gene. Written as DNA, the CDR3 is TGTGCCAGCAGTGGTCTAGCGGGAGGGCTTGGCACCGGGGAGCTGTTTTTT. The encoded protein is CASSGLAGGLGTGELFF.

V and J are TRBV4-2 and TRBJ2-7; D unresolved. This CDR3 is 12 amino acids long. V lost 1 base, J lost 0 bases, and 1 base lay in between. Germline V CDR1 and CDR2: LGHNA, YNFKEQ. CDR3 bases: TGTGCCAGCAGCCAAGTCTCCTACGAGCAGTACTTC. It yields the protein CASSQVSYEQYF.

With respect to this clone: Germline is not matched at one junction end, which may reflect a read error. The chain carries TRBV18 and TRBJ2-1; 7 bases fit TRBD2. Looked up from germline, CDR1 is KGHSH and CDR2 is LQKENI. The CDR3 contains 12 residues. The CDR3 loop reads CASSEGGPSGVF. In DNA, the CDR3 is TGTGCCAGCTCAGAGGGAGGGCCCTCAGGAGTCTTC.

The chain carries TRBV6-5 and TRBJ2-5; 7 bases agree with TRBD1. The germline gives CDR1 MNHEY, CDR2 SVGAGI. V dropped 5 bases and J dropped 7; count of bases not matched to a gene: 10. There are 14 residues in the CDR3. In DNA form, the CDR3 reads TGTGCCAGCAGTACCCCCGGGACAGCGGCGACCCAGTACTTC. Its protein is CASSTPGTAATQYF.

Points on this clone: Its ends do not fully match the called genes, so a read error is possible. V gene TRBV7-7 combines with J gene TRBJ1-4, with D unresolved. CDR1 is SSHAT, CDR2 FNYEAQ, per germline (reference sequence). This CDR3 is built from 13 residues. The CDR3 DNA follows: TGTGCTAGCAGCCCATCGTATCGGGAAAAACTGTTTTTT. As protein: CASSPSYREKLFF.

The V and J genes are TRBV19 and TRBJ2-1, with D unclear. The length of the CDR3 is 15 residues. Trimming shortened V by 1 base and J by 7 bases, and 14 bases separated the two germline ends. From germline, CDR1 is LNHDA and CDR2 SQIVND (reference sequence). CDR3 in amino acids: CASSIAPRSRNEQFF. In DNA, the CDR3 is TGTGCCAGTAGTATAGCCCCGAGGAGCCGGAATGAGCAGTTCTTC.

CDR3 sequence reads: CASSFGVAGVEQFF. The DNA for the CDR3 is TGTGCCAGCAGCTTTGGAGTAGCGGGAGTCGAGCAGTTCTTC. The chain employs TRBV7-2 and TRBJ2-1, with 9 nucleotides matching TRBD2. Germline CDR1 and CDR2: SGHTA and FQGNSA. The trim removed 3 bases at V and 10 bases at J, leaving 7 bases unmatched. The CDR3 consists of 14 residues. Full variable domain (remainder filled in from reference TRBV7-2 and TRBJ2-1): GAGVSQSPSNKVTEKGKDVELRCDPISGHTALYWYRQSLGQGLEFLIYFQGNSAPDKSGLPSDRFSAERTGGSVSTLTIQRTQQEDSAVYLCASSFGVAGVEQFFGPGTRLTVL.

DNA for the CDR3: TGTGCTAGTGCCCCGCCCCATCCTAGCGCTCCTGACACAGATACGCAGTATTTT. It codes for CASAPPHPSAPDTDTQYF. This sequence joins TRBV12-5 and TRBJ2-3; tentative D call: TRBD2 (6 bases). The CDR3 contains 18 residues. The germline V gene encodes CDR1 LGHNT and CDR2 FRNRAP. Trimming pared 7 bases from V and 2 bases from J, leaving 25 bases between.

V is TRBV28 and J is TRBJ2-1; D not certain. The length of the CDR3 is 14 residues. Per germline, CDR1 MDHEN and CDR2 SYDVKM. Trimming left V 8 bases short and J 3 bases short, with 14 bases between. Here the CDR3 reads CASRPGRSYNEQFF. CDR3 nucleotides: TGTGCCAGCCGACCTGGGCGGAGCTACAATGAGCAGTTCTTC.

V usage is TRBV5-1 and J usage is TRBJ2-7; 11 bases map to TRBD2. Germline V gene sequence: CDR1 SGHRS, CDR2 YFSETQ. V lost 4 bases and J lost 3; bases outside the gene matches: 6. The CDR3 is made up of 15 amino acids. CDR3 coding DNA: TGCGCCAGCAGCCTGAATAGCGGGAGGGTCTACGAGCAGTACTTC. Translating gives CASSLNSGRVYEQYF.

The chain is built from TRBV6-4 and TRBJ2-6; 8 nucleotides match TRBD1. Per germline, CDR1 MRHNA and CDR2 SNTAGT. The junction had 3 bases not matched to a gene; V was cut back by 5 bases and J by 0 bases. The CDR3 is 16 residues long. The DNA for the CDR3 is TGTGCCAGCAGTCAGGGGGCCTACTCTGGGGCCAACGTCCTGACTTTC. It is translated as CASSQGAYSGANVLTF.

This chain links TRBV6-5 with TRBJ1-2; no clear D gene. The CDR3 contains 12 residues. V lost 6 bases to trimming and J lost 7 bases, with 12 bases between them. The germline V gene has CDR1 MNHEY and CDR2 SVGAGI. The CDR3 DNA reads TGTGCCAGCAGAGCCTCTACGGCTGGCTACACCTTC. This codes for CASRASTAGYTF.

This clone was seen just once. V usage is TRBV7-9 and J usage is TRBJ2-3; 8 nucleotides align to TRBD2. The CDR3 length is 17 residues. Germline trimming cut 6 bases from V and 4 bases from J; bases unmatched to any gene: 15. Germline loops: CDR1 SEHNR, CDR2 FQNEAQ (reference sequence). The CDR3 protein is CASRSTAGGPSPDTQYF. CDR3 nucleotide sequence: TGTGCCAGCAGATCCACCGCGGGGGGCCCTTCACCAGATACGCAGTATTTT.

V is TRBV7-3 and J is TRBJ2-3; D uncertain. V was cut by 2 bases and J by 3 bases, with 3 bases left in between. This CDR3 spans 12 amino acids. Per germline, CDR1 SGHTA and CDR2 FQGTGA. As DNA, the CDR3 is TGTGCCAGCAGCTTAGGGACAGATACGCAGTATTTT. Translation gives CASSLGTDTQYF.

The genes are TRBV6-6 and TRBJ1-5; D is uncertain. The CDR3 runs to 15 residues. Germline assignment: CDR1 MNHNY and CDR2 SVGAGI (reference sequence). Between the trimmed V and J ends, which lost 0 bases and 0 bases, there was a span of 6 bases. The CDR3 nucleotides read TGTGCCAGCAGTTACTCACCGGGTAGCAATCAGCCCCAGCATTTT. Protein product: CASSYSPGSNQPQHF.

The chain is built from TRBV28 and TRBJ1-4; D is perhaps TRBD1 (6 bases). V shed 7 bases and J shed 8 bases, with 20 bases lying between them. The CDR3 loop spans 15 amino acids. Looked up from germline, CDR1 is MDHEN and CDR2 is SYDVKM. CDR3: CASTQSTGGDEKLFF. The DNA of the CDR3 is TGTGCCAGCACCCAATCAACCGGGGGCGACGAAAAACTGTTTTTT.

The chain carries TRBV28 and TRBJ1-5; no reliable D call. CDR1 MDHEN and CDR2 SYDVKM come from the germline V gene. This CDR3 has 12 amino acids. The germline V and J ends were trimmed by 6 bases and 4 bases, with 7 bases remaining between them. The CDR3 here is CASRITNQPQHF. DNA for the CDR3: TGTGCCAGCAGGATAACTAATCAGCCCCAGCATTTT.

This clone was seen a few times. This chain links TRBV7-3 with TRBJ2-2; D possibly corresponds to TRBD1 (5 bases). V shed 1 base and J shed 5 bases, with 8 bases lying between them. The CDR3 sequence is 14 residues long. Germline V lookup: CDR1 SGHTA, CDR2 FQGTGA. The CDR3 protein is CASSLRAGTGELFF. CDR3 in DNA: TGTGCCAGCAGCTTAAGGGCAGGGACCGGGGAGCTGTTTTTT. The full variable domain, completed using reference TRBV7-3 and TRBJ2-2, is GAGVSQTPSNKVTEKGKYVELRCDPISGHTALYWYRQSLGQGPEFLIYFQGTGAADDSGLPNDRFFAVRPEGSVSTLKIQRTERGDSAVYLCASSLRAGTGELFFGEGSRLTVL.

V and J are TRBV14 and TRBJ2-3, with D uncertain. CDR3 length equals 14 residues. CDR1 and CDR2 from the germline V gene are SGHDN and FVKESK. V was clipped by 5 bases and J by 2 bases, with 11 bases between them. The CDR3 protein is CASSLSIPTDTQYF. The CDR3 DNA follows: TGTGCCAGCAGCTTATCTATCCCCACAGATACGCAGTATTTT.

The chain recombines TRBV9 with TRBJ2-3; TRBD2 agrees at 9 bases. The V gene end was trimmed by 3 bases and the J gene end by 2 bases; junction bases not matched to a gene: 4. The V gene's germline CDR1 is SGDLS and CDR2 YYNGEE. This CDR3 is built from 15 residues. The CDR3 loop is CASSGRLAATDTQYF. The DNA of the CDR3 is TGTGCCAGCAGCGGCCGACTAGCGGCCACAGATACGCAGTATTTT.

The chain couples TRBV7-2 to TRBJ1-2; tentatively, D is TRBD1 (5 bases). This CDR3 is 13 amino acids long. V was clipped by 5 bases and J by 2 bases, with 9 bases between them. Germline lookup yields CDR1 SGHTA and CDR2 FQGNSA. The CDR3 protein is CASSPRDNYGYTF. In DNA, the CDR3 is TGTGCCAGCAGCCCTCGGGACAACTATGGCTACACCTTC.

The chain uses TRBV7-2 and TRBJ2-3; TRBD2 agrees at 7 bases. This CDR3 has 14 residues. Looked up from germline, CDR1 is SGHTA and CDR2 is FQGNSA. V lost 5 bases to trimming and J lost 3 bases; unmatched junction nucleotides: 5. The CDR3 is CASSRAGVTDTQYF. DNA for the CDR3: TGTGCCAGCAGCCGGGCGGGGGTTACAGATACGCAGTATTTT.